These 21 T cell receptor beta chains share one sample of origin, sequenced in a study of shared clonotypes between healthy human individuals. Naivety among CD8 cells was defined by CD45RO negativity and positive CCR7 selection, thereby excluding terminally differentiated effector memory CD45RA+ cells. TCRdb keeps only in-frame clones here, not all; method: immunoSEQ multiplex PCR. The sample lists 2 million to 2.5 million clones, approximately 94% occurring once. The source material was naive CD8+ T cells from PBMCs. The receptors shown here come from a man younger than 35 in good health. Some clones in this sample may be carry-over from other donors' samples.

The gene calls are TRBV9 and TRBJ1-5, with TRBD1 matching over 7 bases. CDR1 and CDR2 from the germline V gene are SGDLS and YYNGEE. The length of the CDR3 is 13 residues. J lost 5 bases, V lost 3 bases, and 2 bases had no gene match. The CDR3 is CASSGTGDQPQHF. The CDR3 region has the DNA TGTGCCAGCAGCGGAACAGGGGATCAGCCCCAGCATTTT. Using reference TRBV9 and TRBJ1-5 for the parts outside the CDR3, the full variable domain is DSGVTQTPKHLITATGQRVTLRCSPRSGDLSVYWYQQSLDQGLQFLIQYYNGEERAKGNILERFSAQQFPDLHSELNLSSLELGDSALYFCASSGTGDQPQHFGDGTRLSIL.

CDR3 residues: CAWSLGDVYEQYF. The CDR3 DNA follows: TGTGCCTGGAGTCTCGGGGACGTGTACGAGCAGTACTTC. The V gene is TRBV30, the J gene TRBJ2-7; D may be TRBD1 or TRBD2 (5 bases each). Between the trimmed V and J ends, which lost 2 bases and 4 bases, there was a span of 12 bases. There are 13 residues in the CDR3. From germline, CDR1 is GTSNPN and CDR2 SVGIG (reference sequence).

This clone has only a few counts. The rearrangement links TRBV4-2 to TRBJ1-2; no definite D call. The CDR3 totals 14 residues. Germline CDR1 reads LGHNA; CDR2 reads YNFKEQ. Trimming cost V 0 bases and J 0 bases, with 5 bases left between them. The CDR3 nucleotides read TGTGCCAGCAGCCAAGAAAGCTCTAACTATGGCTACACCTTC. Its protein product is CASSQESSNYGYTF.

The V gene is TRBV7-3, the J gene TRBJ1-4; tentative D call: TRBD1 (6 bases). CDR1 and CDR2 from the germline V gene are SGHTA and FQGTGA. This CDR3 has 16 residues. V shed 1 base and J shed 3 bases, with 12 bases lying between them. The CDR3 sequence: CASSLNPAGANEKLFF. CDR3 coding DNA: TGTGCCAGCAGCTTAAACCCGGCAGGGGCTAATGAAAAACTGTTTTTT.

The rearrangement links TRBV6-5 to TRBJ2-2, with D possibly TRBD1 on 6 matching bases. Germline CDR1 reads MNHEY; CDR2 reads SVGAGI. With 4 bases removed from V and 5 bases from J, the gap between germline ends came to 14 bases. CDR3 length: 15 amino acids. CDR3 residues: CASSWRTDSTGELFF. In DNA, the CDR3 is TGTGCCAGCAGTTGGAGGACAGACTCAACCGGGGAGCTGTTTTTT.

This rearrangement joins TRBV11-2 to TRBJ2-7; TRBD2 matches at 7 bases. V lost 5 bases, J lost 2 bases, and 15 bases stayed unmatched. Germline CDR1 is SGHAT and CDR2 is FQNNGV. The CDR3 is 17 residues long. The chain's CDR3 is CASSHQRGKRGTYEQYF. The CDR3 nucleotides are TGTGCCAGCAGCCACCAGAGGGGCAAGCGGGGAACCTACGAGCAGTACTTC. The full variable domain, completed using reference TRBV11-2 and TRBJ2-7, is EAGVAQSPRYKIIEKRQSVAFWCNPISGHATLYWYQQILGQGPKLLIQFQNNGVVDDSQLPKDRFSAERLKGVDSTLKIQPAKLEDSAVYLCASSHQRGKRGTYEQYFGPGTRLTVT.

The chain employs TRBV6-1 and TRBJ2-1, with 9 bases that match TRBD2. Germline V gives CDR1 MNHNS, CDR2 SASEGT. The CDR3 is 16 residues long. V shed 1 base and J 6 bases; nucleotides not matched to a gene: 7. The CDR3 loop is CASSEEAGGLLNEQFF. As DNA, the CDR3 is TGTGCCAGCAGTGAAGAAGCGGGGGGACTCCTCAATGAGCAGTTCTTC.

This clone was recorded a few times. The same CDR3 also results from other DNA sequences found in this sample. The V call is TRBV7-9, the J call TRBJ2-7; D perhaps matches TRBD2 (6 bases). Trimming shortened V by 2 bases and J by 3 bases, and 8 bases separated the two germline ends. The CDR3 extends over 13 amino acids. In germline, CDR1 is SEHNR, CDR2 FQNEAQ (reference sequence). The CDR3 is CASSLPRDYEQYF. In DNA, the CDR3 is TGTGCCAGCAGCTTACCGCGGGACTACGAGCAGTACTTC.

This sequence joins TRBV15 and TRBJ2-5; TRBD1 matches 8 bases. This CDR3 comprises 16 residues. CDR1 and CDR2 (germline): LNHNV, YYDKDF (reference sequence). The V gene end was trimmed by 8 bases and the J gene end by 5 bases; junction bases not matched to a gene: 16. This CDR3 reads CATAPSDRGVRETQYF. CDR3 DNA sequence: TGTGCCACCGCGCCCAGCGACAGGGGAGTAAGGGAGACCCAGTACTTC. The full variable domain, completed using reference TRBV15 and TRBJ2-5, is DAMVIQNPRYQVTQFGKPVTLSCSQTLNHNVMYWYQQKSSQAPKLLFHYYDKDFNNEADTPDNFQSRRPNTSFCFLDIRSPGLGDTAMYLCATAPSDRGVRETQYFGPGTRLLVL.

The chain's CDR3 is CASSPESNEAFF. The CDR3 DNA reads as TGTGCCAGCAGCCCTGAGTCGAATGAAGCTTTCTTT. The chain recombines TRBV7-9 with TRBJ1-1, with D uncertain. V was shortened by 5 bases and J by 7 bases, with 11 bases between the two germline ends. Germline V CDR1 and CDR2: SEHNR, FQNEAQ (reference sequence). This CDR3 contains 12 residues.

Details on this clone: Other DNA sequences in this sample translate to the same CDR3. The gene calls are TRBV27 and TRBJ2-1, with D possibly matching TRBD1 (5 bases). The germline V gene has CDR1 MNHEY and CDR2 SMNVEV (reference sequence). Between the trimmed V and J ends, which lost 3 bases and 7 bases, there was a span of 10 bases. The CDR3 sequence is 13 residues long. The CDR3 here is CASSLSRVNEQFF. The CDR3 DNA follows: TGTGCCAGCAGTTTGTCCAGGGTTAATGAGCAGTTCTTC.

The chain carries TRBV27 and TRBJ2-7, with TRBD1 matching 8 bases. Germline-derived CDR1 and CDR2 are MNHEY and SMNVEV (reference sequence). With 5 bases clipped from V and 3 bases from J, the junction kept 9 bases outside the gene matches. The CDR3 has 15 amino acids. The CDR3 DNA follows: TGTGCCAGCAGTCCCATAGGCACAGGGGGCTACGAGCAGTACTTC. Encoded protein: CASSPIGTGGYEQYF.

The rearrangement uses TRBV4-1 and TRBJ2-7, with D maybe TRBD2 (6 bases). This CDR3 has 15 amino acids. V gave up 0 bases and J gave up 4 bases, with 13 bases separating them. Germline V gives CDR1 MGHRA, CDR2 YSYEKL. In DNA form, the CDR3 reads TGCGCCAGCAGCCAAGAGCCCGGGACTTCATACGAGCAGTACTTC. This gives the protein CASSQEPGTSYEQYF.

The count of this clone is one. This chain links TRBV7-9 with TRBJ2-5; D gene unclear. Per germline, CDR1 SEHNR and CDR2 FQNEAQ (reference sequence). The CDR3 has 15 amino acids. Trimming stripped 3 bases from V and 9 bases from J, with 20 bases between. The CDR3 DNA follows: TGTGCCAGCAGCTTTCGCGGCAGTAAGGATGAGGCCCAGTACTTC. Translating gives CASSFRGSKDEAQYF.

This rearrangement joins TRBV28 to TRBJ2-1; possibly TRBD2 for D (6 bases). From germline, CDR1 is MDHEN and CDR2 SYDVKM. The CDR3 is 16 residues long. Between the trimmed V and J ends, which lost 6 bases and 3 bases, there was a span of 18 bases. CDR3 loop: CASRTARASVYNEQFF. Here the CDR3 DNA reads TGTGCCAGCAGGACTGCTAGGGCTAGCGTCTACAATGAGCAGTTCTTC.

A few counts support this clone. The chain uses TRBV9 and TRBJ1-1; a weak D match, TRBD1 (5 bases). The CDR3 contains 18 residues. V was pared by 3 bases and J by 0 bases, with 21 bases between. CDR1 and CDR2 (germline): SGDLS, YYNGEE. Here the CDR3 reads CASSAPGGAAILNTEAFF. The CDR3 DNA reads TGTGCCAGCAGCGCCCCGGGGGGAGCAGCGATTTTGAACACTGAAGCTTTCTTT.

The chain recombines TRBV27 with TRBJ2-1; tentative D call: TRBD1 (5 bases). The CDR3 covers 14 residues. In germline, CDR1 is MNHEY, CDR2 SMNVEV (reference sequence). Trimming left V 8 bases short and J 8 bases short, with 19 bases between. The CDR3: CASQGTSSWDEQFF. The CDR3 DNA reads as TGTGCCAGCCAGGGCACTTCATCTTGGGATGAGCAGTTCTTC.

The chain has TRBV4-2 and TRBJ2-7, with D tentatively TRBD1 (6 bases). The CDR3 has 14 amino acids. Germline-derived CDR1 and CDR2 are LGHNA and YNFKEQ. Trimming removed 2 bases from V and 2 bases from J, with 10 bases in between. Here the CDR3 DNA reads TGTGCCAGCAGCCAACACGGGACACCCTACGAGCAGTACTTC. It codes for CASSQHGTPYEQYF.

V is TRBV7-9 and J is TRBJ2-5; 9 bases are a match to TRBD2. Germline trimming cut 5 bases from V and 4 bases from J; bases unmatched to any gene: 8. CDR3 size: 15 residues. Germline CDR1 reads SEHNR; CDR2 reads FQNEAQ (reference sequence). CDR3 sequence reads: CASSPPLTSGETQYF. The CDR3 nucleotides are TGTGCCAGCAGCCCACCATTGACTAGCGGAGAGACCCAGTACTTC.

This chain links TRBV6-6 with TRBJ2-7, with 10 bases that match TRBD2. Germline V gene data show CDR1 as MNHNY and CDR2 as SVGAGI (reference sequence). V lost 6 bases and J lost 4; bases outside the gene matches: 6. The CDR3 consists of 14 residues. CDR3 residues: CASSRTSGLYEQYF. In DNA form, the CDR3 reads TGTGCCAGCAGCCGGACTAGCGGACTATACGAGCAGTACTTC.

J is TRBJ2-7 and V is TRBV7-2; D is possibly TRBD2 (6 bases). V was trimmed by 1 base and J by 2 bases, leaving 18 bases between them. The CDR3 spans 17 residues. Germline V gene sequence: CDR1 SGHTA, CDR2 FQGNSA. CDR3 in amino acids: CASSLGGSREGAYEQYF. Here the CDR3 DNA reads TGTGCCAGCAGCTTAGGAGGCTCGCGGGAAGGGGCCTACGAGCAGTACTTC.